The TCR beta chain described here comes from a study of T-cell reconstitution after alpha-beta-depleted transplantation in children. Study-wide points: Surviving recipient cells, namely T cells and thymic progenitors, were the source of high day-60 TCRbeta diversity in some patients. Newly generated T cells supplied most T-cell counts and diversity one year post-transplant.

TCRbeta library preparation incorporated unique molecular identifiers. TCRdb re-called the PCR reads through MiXCR, storing one row per CDR3 protein. The data show about 470,000 distinct CDR3 sequences, with approximately 42% seen just once and under 30% held by the top ten. The V and J ends lost 10 bases and 4 bases respectively, with 23 bases between them. This CDR3 has 17 residues. Germline CDR1 reads ENHRY; CDR2 reads SYGVKD. Comment on this clonotype: Its antigen is currently unknown.

The specimen comprised PBMCs, sampled before TCRalphabeta/CD19-depleted stem cell transplant. This chain connects TRBV10-3 to TRBJ2-6; perhaps D is TRBD1 or TRBD2 (5 bases each). This receptor was obtained from a girl aged 2 to 9 with aplastic anemia, due to receive a stem cell transplant. For the CDR3, the DNA is TGTGCCACGACACGGGACGCTACTCCTTCGGGGGCCAACGTCCTGACTTTC. Translated: CATTRDATPSGANVLTF.